This T cell receptor beta chain was obtained from a study of read filtering for tumor transcriptome and immune sequencing. Study information: After DNase treatment, RNA was made into whole-transcriptome libraries. Study results and caveats: In IR-seq, single-read clonotypes were roughly 82% of clonotypes but approximately 3.5% of reads. RNA-seq captured clonotypes less deeply and reliably than IR-seq.

This clonotype came up many times. Its matching antigen is unknown. Bone marrow was sampled from every patient at the time of active disease. From about 400 ng of RNA, a library with molecular barcoded alpha/delta and beta/gamma adaptors was made. One entry per CDR3 protein, called by TCRdb with MiXCR from the reads. This sample carries 75,000 to 95,000 distinct CDR3 sequences, around a fifth of them seen once, and the ten largest clones take around 10%. The V end lost 6 bases, the J end lost 1 base, and 13 bases lay between the germline ends. CDR1 SGHKS and CDR2 YYEKEE come from the germline V gene (reference sequence). The CDR3 length is 14 residues.

This receptor was identified in a donor at least 40 years old with multiple myeloma. The sequenced sample was a population of CD138-negative cells sorted from bone marrow. The gene calls are TRBV5-5 and TRBJ1-1; no firm D call. The CDR3 spells CASTTPQGNTEAFF. The CDR3 DNA reads TGTGCCAGCACCACTCCACAAGGGAACACTGAAGCTTTCTTT. Using reference TRBV5-5 and TRBJ1-1 for the parts outside the CDR3, the full variable domain is DAGVTQSPTHLIKTRGQQVTLRCSPISGHKSVSWYQQVLGQGPQFIFQYYEKEERGRGNFPDRFSARQFPNYSSELNVNALLLGDSALYLCASTTPQGNTEAFFGQGTRLTVV.